Presented here are 30 T cell receptor beta chains from one specimen sequenced in a study of shared clonotypes between healthy human individuals. Profiled with immunoSEQ multiplex PCR; TCRdb holds only in-frame clones, not every one. The sample comprises 2 million to 2.5 million clones, 90% to 96% of which are singletons, and about 0.13% rests with the top ten. Sequencing was done on a sample of naive CD4+ T cells sorted from blood. This sample's subset: CD45RA+ positively selected. All receptors come from a man in his late teens or twenties in good health.

V and J are TRBV7-2 and TRBJ1-1; D is uncertain. CDR3 length equals 11 residues. Trimming removed 11 bases at V and 0 bases at J, with 7 bases between. Germline assignment: CDR1 SGHTA and CDR2 FQGNSA. The CDR3 here is CAGSVNTEAFF. CDR3 sequence (DNA): TGTGCCGGCTCGGTGAACACTGAAGCTTTCTTT.

The chain combines TRBV30 with TRBJ1-1; weak D call: TRBD1 (6 bases). The CDR3 extends over 16 amino acids. CDR1 is GTSNPN and CDR2 is SVGIG in the germline V gene (reference sequence). Between the trimmed V and J ends, which lost 4 bases and 0 bases, there was a span of 18 bases. As DNA, the CDR3 is TGTGCCTGGACTAAATTACCGGGACACATGAACACTGAAGCTTTCTTT. Translating gives CAWTKLPGHMNTEAFF. The complete variable domain, with remaining parts taken from reference TRBV30 and TRBJ1-1, reads SQTIHQWPATLVQPVGSPLSLECTVEGTSNPNLYWYRQAAGRGLQLLFYSVGIGQISSEVPQNLSASRPQDRQFILSSKKLLLSDSGFYLCAWTKLPGHMNTEAFFGQGTRLTVV.

The chain couples TRBV15 to TRBJ2-2; 8 nucleotides align to TRBD1. This CDR3 has 17 residues. Germline CDR1 and CDR2: LNHNV and YYDKDF (reference sequence). The V gene end was trimmed by 5 bases and the J gene end by 4 bases; junction bases not matched to a gene: 12. This CDR3 reads CATSRWTGQGSTGELFF. The CDR3 DNA is TGTGCCACCAGCCGGTGGACAGGGCAGGGGAGCACCGGGGAGCTGTTTTTT.

The chain employs TRBV28 and TRBJ2-3; D not certain. CDR3 length: 15 residues. The V end lost 7 bases, the J end lost 1 base, and 15 bases lay between the germline ends. Germline assignment: CDR1 MDHEN and CDR2 SYDVKM. The CDR3 DNA sequence: TGTGCCAGCACCTCGTCGGCGGACCGCACAGATACGCAGTATTTT. Encoded protein: CASTSSADRTDTQYF.

In regard to this clone: The sample contains more than one DNA sequence encoding this CDR3. V usage is TRBV7-2 and J usage is TRBJ1-2; no firm D call. This CDR3 contains 14 residues. Trimming cost V 1 base and J 0 bases, with 6 bases left between them. Germline V gives CDR1 SGHTA, CDR2 FQGNSA. CDR3 sequence (DNA): TGTGCCAGCAGCTTAGGTACCGCTAACTATGGCTACACCTTC. Translation: CASSLGTANYGYTF. The whole variable domain, filled in from reference TRBV7-2 and TRBJ1-2, reads GAGVSQSPSNKVTEKGKDVELRCDPISGHTALYWYRQSLGQGLEFLIYFQGNSAPDKSGLPSDRFSAERTGGSVSTLTIQRTQQEDSAVYLCASSLGTANYGYTFGSGTRLTVV.

The V gene is TRBV10-3, the J gene TRBJ1-1; D is unclear. CDR3 length: 14 amino acids. The germline CDR1 and CDR2 sequences are ENHRY and SYGVKD. The germline V and J ends were trimmed by 7 bases and 3 bases, with 15 bases remaining between them. The CDR3 DNA follows: TGTGCCATCACTGATGAAGTGAAGCACACTGAAGCTTTCTTT. Translating it yields CAITDEVKHTEAFF.

The chain combines TRBV10-1 with TRBJ2-3; D unclear. From germline, CDR1 is WNHNN and CDR2 SYGVQD (reference sequence). Trimming removed 2 bases at V and 0 bases at J, with 6 bases between. This CDR3 comprises 14 residues. The CDR3 bases are TGCGCCAGCAGTGAGACGGATAGCACAGATACGCAGTATTTT. Translating gives CASSETDSTDTQYF.

This rearrangement joins TRBV7-2 to TRBJ1-5; D is unresolved. Germline loops: CDR1 SGHTA, CDR2 FQGNSA. The CDR3 is 18 amino acids. Trimming removed 2 bases from V and 4 bases from J, with 21 bases in between. CDR3 DNA sequence: TGTGCCAGCAGCTTAAAATTCGCCGCCCCTTGGGAAAATCAGCCCCAGCATTTT. This codes for CASSLKFAAPWENQPQHF.

This sequence joins TRBV10-3 and TRBJ2-1; possible D gene TRBD2, 5 bases. CDR1 ENHRY and CDR2 SYGVKD come from the germline V gene. Trimming cost V 10 bases and J 5 bases, with 15 bases left between them. This CDR3 spans 13 amino acids. CDR3 amino acids: CATREHNDNEQFF. CDR3 DNA: TGTGCCACCCGGGAACACAATGACAATGAGCAGTTCTTC.

For this clone: One end of the junction is discordant with germline, which a read error may explain. This sequence joins TRBV7-7 and TRBJ2-3; D remains unclear. This CDR3 contains 14 residues. CDR1 and CDR2 (germline): SSHAT, FNYEAQ (reference sequence). The CDR3 DNA follows: TGTGCTAGCAGCTTAAGACCGTTCACAGATACGCAGTATTTT. Residues: CASSLRPFTDTQYF.

The J gene is TRBJ1-1, the V gene TRBV4-3; 9 nucleotides agree with TRBD1. V was pared by 2 bases and J by 4 bases, with 2 bases of the junction left unmatched. The germline gives CDR1 LGHNA, CDR2 YSLEER. This CDR3 region has 14 residues. CDR3 coding DNA: TGCGCCAGCAGCCAAAGGGACAGGGCCACTGAAGCTTTCTTT. It is translated as CASSQRDRATEAFF.

The chain combines TRBV5-6 with TRBJ2-4; unclear D gene. V gave up 2 bases and J gave up 3 bases, with 9 bases separating them. CDR3 length: 14 residues. Germline-derived CDR1 and CDR2 are SGHDT and YYEEEE. Here the CDR3 DNA reads TGTGCCAGCAGCTTTCGCGGCAACAAAAACATTCAGTACTTC. Its protein is CASSFRGNKNIQYF.

On this clone: Other DNA sequences in this specimen translate into the identical CDR3. This sequence joins TRBV5-6 and TRBJ2-2, with 10 bases identical to TRBD2. The germline V gene encodes CDR1 SGHDT and CDR2 YYEEEE. Trimming at V came to 0 bases and at J to 4 bases, leaving 0 bases not matched to a gene. The CDR3 has 15 amino acids. CDR3 sequence: CASSLVAGGTGELFF. In DNA, the CDR3 is TGTGCCAGCAGCTTGGTAGCGGGAGGCACCGGGGAGCTGTTTTTT.

This chain connects TRBV19 to TRBJ1-5; D is uncertain. The CDR3 contains 15 residues. V shed 1 base and J shed 0 bases, with 7 bases lying between them. Germline CDR1 is LNHDA and CDR2 is SQIVND (reference sequence). The CDR3 bases are TGTGCCAGTAGTATAGGGCCGTATAGCAATCAGCCCCAGCATTTT. Encoded protein: CASSIGPYSNQPQHF.

The chain carries TRBV7-9 and TRBJ1-6; D is uncertain. The V end was cut by 5 bases, the J end by 0 bases, with 17 bases between. The CDR3 is 18 residues long. Germline V CDR1 and CDR2: SEHNR, FQNEAQ (reference sequence). CDR3 residues: CASSPFRTASSYNSPLHF. CDR3 DNA: TGTGCCAGCAGCCCCTTTCGGACGGCGAGCTCCTATAATTCACCCCTCCACTTT.

The chain uses TRBV7-2 and TRBJ2-2, with 7 bases identical to TRBD1. The CDR3 totals 16 residues. V trimming: 4 bases; J trimming: 6 bases; junction bases outside the gene matches: 11. Germline V gene sequence: CDR1 SGHTA, CDR2 FQGNSA. The CDR3 loop reads CASSSENYRGAGELFF. In DNA, the CDR3 is TGTGCCAGCAGCTCCGAAAATTACAGGGGTGCCGGGGAGCTGTTTTTT.

As to this clone: Other DNA sequences in the same sample also yield this CDR3. This chain joins TRBV5-1 and TRBJ1-1; tentatively, D is TRBD1 (5 bases). Germline CDR1 is SGHRS and CDR2 is YFSETQ. The CDR3 is made up of 13 amino acids. Between the trimmed V and J ends, which lost 5 bases and 2 bases, there was a span of 10 bases. The chain's CDR3 is CASSTGGNTEAFF. In DNA, the CDR3 is TGCGCCAGCAGTACGGGGGGAAACACTGAAGCTTTCTTT.

The table lists this clone with a count of one. This chain connects TRBV21-1 to TRBJ1-2; no check of the table's D call, TRBD1, against the DNA was made. TRBV21-1 is deemed a pseudogene. This CDR3 has 14 amino acids. CDR3 nucleotide sequence: TGTGCCAGCAGCAAACCCCCGACAGGGGAAGGCTACACCTTC. Its protein is CASSKPPTGEGYTF.

The chain uses TRBV18 and TRBJ2-4; 7 positions match TRBD1. The V gene's germline CDR1 is KGHSH and CDR2 LQKENI. The CDR3 covers 17 residues. V dropped 4 bases and J dropped 0; count of bases not matched to a gene: 9. The CDR3 DNA follows: TGTGCCAGCTCACGCACAACGGACAGGCTAGCCAAAAACATTCAGTACTTC. Protein: CASSRTTDRLAKNIQYF. Drawing the rest from reference TRBV18 and TRBJ2-4, the complete variable domain is NAGVMQNPRHLVRRRGQEARLRCSPMKGHSHVYWYRQLPEEGLKFMVYLQKENIIDESGMPKERFSAEFPKEGPSILRIQQVVRGDSAAYFCASSRTTDRLAKNIQYFGAGTRLSVL.

The rearrangement uses TRBV12-5 and TRBJ2-3; TRBD2 aligns across 10 bases. In germline, CDR1 is LGHNT, CDR2 FRNRAP. V lost 3 bases and J lost 0; bases outside the gene matches: 15. The CDR3 has 20 amino acids. The CDR3 is CASGFGTGSLAGSSTDTQYF. CDR3 nucleotide sequence: TGTGCTAGTGGTTTCGGGACAGGTTCACTAGCGGGATCTAGCACAGATACGCAGTATTTT.

This sequence joins TRBV5-4 and TRBJ2-5; possibly TRBD2 for D (6 bases). The V end lost 4 bases, the J end lost 0 bases, and 10 bases lay between the germline ends. The CDR3 has 14 amino acids. Germline-derived CDR1 and CDR2 are SGHNT and YYREEE (reference sequence). The CDR3 DNA reads as TGTGCCAGCAGCCCGGGACTGCACCAAGAGACCCAGTACTTC. Its protein is CASSPGLHQETQYF.

Points on this clone: The sample contains more than one DNA sequence encoding this CDR3. The chain couples TRBV7-2 to TRBJ2-3; 8 positions agree with TRBD1. Looked up from germline, CDR1 is SGHTA and CDR2 is FQGNSA. V trimming: 5 bases; J trimming: 3 bases; junction bases outside the gene matches: 4. This CDR3 has 14 residues. CDR3 region: CASSPGQATDTQYF. DNA of the CDR3: TGTGCCAGCAGCCCGGGACAGGCTACAGATACGCAGTATTTT.

The chain joins TRBV4-3 to TRBJ1-4; D call uncertain. The ends were cut back, 0 bases at V and 0 bases at J, with 8 bases in the middle. CDR3 length: 16 amino acids. Germline CDR1 LGHNA, CDR2 YSLEER. The CDR3 loop is CASSQDFGTTNEKLFF. The CDR3 DNA reads TGCGCCAGCAGCCAAGATTTTGGGACAACTAATGAAAAACTGTTTTTT.

The gene calls are TRBV25-1 and TRBJ2-5; 10 positions match TRBD2. V was clipped by 4 bases and J by 5 bases; unmatched bases: 10. The CDR3 has 16 residues. Germline V CDR1 and CDR2: MGHDK, SYGVNS. The CDR3 nucleotides are TGTGCCAGCAGTGGGAATAGCGGGGGGCCTTGGGAGACCCAGTACTTC. Translating it yields CASSGNSGGPWETQYF.

This chain connects TRBV18 to TRBJ2-3; TRBD1 or TRBD2 may be the D gene (6 bases each). V dropped 6 bases and J dropped 0 bases, with 13 bases sitting between them. Germline assignment: CDR1 KGHSH and CDR2 LQKENI. The CDR3 extends over 15 amino acids. This CDR3 is CASSGGQSSTDTQYF. CDR3 bases: TGTGCCAGCTCGGGAGGACAGTCTAGCACAGATACGCAGTATTTT.

This chain links TRBV27 with TRBJ1-4; tentatively, D is TRBD1 (6 bases). CDR3 size: 16 residues. The V and J ends lost 1 base and 7 bases respectively, with 16 bases between them. Germline V gives CDR1 MNHEY, CDR2 SMNVEV (reference sequence). CDR3 sequence (DNA): TGTGCCAGCAGTTTATTCGGAGTACAGGGAGGTGAAAAACTGTTTTTT. The encoded protein is CASSLFGVQGGEKLFF.

The chain links TRBV29-1 to TRBJ2-3; D unclear. V dropped 7 bases and J dropped 4 bases, with 12 bases sitting between them. CDR1 SQVTM and CDR2 ANQGSEA come from the germline V gene. This CDR3 is 12 amino acids long. In nucleotides, the CDR3 is TGCAGCGGGCTCTTTTCCCCAGATACGCAGTATTTT. Its translation is CSGLFSPDTQYF.

The chain links TRBV6-6 to TRBJ2-7; weak D call: TRBD2 (5 bases). This CDR3 region has 15 residues. Trimming cost V 5 bases and J 7 bases, with 21 bases left between them. Germline CDR1 is MNHNY and CDR2 is SVGAGI (reference sequence). The CDR3 coding sequence is TGTGCCAGCAGTCCACTAGAAGTAGCAATTGGTGAGCAGTACTTC. Translated, it gives CASSPLEVAIGEQYF.

The V call is TRBV18, the J call TRBJ2-1; 8 bases line up with TRBD1. The V and J ends lost 0 bases and 10 bases, in that order; junction bases with no gene match: 8. Per the germline V gene, CDR1 is KGHSH and CDR2 is LQKENI. This CDR3 region has 15 residues. CDR3 region: CASSPPQGAPTEQFF. The DNA for the CDR3 is TGTGCCAGCTCACCACCCCAGGGGGCTCCGACAGAGCAGTTCTTC.

This clone has a single count. The rearrangement uses TRBV30 and TRBJ2-1, with D possibly being TRBD1 or TRBD2 (5 bases each). Germline V gene sequence: CDR1 GTSNPN, CDR2 SVGIG (reference sequence). This CDR3 contains 12 residues. V lost 0 bases and J 10 bases, leaving 10 bases between the germline ends. The chain's CDR3 is CAWSVSGTEQFF. The CDR3 nucleotides are TGTGCCTGGAGTGTATCCGGGACCGAGCAGTTCTTC.